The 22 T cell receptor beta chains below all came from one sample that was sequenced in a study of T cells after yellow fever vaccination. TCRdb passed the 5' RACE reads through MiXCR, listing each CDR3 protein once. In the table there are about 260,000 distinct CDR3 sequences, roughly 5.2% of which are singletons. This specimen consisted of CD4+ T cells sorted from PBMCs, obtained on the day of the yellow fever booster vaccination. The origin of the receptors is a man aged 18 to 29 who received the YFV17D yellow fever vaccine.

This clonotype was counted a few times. The chain's CDR3 is CASSPGWANYGYTF. Here the CDR3 DNA reads TGCGCCAGCAGCCCAGGGTGGGCTAACTATGGCTACACCTTC. This chain joins TRBV5-1 and TRBJ1-2; D is perhaps TRBD1 (5 bases). This CDR3 has 14 amino acids. Trimming took off 4 bases at V and 0 bases at J, with 10 bases between the two ends. CDR1 is SGHRS, CDR2 YFSETQ, per germline.

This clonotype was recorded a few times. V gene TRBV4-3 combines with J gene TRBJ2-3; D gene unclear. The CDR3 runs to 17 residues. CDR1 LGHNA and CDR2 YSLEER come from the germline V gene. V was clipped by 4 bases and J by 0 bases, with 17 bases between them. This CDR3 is CASSLLPRAKSTDTQYF. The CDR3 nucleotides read TGCGCCAGCAGCCTGCTCCCTCGAGCGAAGAGCACAGATACGCAGTATTTT.

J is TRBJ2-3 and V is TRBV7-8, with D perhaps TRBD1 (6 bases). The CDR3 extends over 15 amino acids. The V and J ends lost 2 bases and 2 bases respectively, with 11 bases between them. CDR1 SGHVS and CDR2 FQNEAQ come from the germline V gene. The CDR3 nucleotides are TGTGCCAGCAGCTTAATGAGGGGGACCACAGATACGCAGTATTTT. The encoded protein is CASSLMRGTTDTQYF.

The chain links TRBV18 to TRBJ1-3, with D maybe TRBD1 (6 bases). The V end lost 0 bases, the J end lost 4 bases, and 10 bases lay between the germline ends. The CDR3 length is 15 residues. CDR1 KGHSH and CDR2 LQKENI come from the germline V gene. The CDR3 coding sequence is TGTGCCAGCTCACCACCAACAGGGAAAGGAAACACCATATATTTT. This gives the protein CASSPPTGKGNTIYF.

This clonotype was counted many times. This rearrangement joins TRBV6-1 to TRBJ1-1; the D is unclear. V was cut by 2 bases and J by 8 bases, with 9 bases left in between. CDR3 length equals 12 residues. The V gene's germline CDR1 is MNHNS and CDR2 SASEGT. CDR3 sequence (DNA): TGTGCCAGCAGTGAAATGACGGACGAAGCTTTCTTT. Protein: CASSEMTDEAFF.

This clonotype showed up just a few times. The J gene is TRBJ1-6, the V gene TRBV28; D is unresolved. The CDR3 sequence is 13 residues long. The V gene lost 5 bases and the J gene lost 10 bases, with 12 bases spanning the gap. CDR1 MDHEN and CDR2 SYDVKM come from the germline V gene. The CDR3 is CASSPTAYSPLHF. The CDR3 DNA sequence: TGTGCCAGCAGTCCCACGGCCTACTCACCCCTCCACTTT.

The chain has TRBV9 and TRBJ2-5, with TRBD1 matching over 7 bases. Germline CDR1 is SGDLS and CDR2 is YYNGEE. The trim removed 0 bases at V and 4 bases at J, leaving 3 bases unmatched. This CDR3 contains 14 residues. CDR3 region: CASSVAGTVETQYF. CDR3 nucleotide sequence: TGTGCCAGCAGCGTAGCAGGGACAGTAGAGACCCAGTACTTC.

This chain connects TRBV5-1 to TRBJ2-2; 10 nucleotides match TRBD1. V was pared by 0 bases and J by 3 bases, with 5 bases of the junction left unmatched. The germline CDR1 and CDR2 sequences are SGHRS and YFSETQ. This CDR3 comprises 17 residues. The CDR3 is CASSLGAGTGDTGELFF. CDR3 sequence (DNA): TGCGCCAGCAGCTTGGGGGCCGGGACAGGGGACACCGGGGAGCTGTTTTTT.

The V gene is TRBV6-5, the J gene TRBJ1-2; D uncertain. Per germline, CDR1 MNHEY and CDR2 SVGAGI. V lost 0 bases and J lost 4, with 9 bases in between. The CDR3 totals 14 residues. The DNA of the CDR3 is TGTGCCAGCAGTTACTCTAGGGCATCCTATGGCTACACCTTC. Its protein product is CASSYSRASYGYTF.

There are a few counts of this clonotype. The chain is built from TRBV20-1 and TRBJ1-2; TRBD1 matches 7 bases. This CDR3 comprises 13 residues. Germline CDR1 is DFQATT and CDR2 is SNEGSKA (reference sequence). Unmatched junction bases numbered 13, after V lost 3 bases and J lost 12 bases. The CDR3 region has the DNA TGCAGTGCTAGGAGGACCCCGGGACAGCGGGACACCTTC. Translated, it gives CSARRTPGQRDTF.

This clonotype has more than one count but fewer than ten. The CDR3 here is CASSSLSGGAEVEQFF. The CDR3 DNA sequence: TGCGCCAGCAGCTCGTTAAGCGGGGGGGCCGAGGTAGAGCAGTTCTTC. The V call is TRBV5-1, the J call TRBJ2-1; 10 bases match TRBD2. V was clipped by 3 bases and J by 10 bases; unmatched bases: 13. CDR1 is SGHRS and CDR2 is YFSETQ in the germline V gene. The CDR3 is 16 amino acids.

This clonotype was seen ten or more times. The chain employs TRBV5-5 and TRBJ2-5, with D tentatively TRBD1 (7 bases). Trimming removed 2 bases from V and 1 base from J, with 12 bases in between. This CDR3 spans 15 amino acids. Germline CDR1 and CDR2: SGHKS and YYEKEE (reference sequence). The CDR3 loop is CASSFRGATQETQYF. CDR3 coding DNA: TGTGCCAGCAGCTTCAGGGGGGCTACCCAAGAGACCCAGTACTTC.

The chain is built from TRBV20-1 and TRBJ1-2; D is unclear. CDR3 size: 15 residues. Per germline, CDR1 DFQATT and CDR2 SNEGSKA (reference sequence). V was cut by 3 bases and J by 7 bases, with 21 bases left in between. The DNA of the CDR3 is TGCAGTGCTAGGAGGGCGGCCCTAGAGGTCGGTGGCTACACCTTC. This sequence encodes CSARRAALEVGGYTF.

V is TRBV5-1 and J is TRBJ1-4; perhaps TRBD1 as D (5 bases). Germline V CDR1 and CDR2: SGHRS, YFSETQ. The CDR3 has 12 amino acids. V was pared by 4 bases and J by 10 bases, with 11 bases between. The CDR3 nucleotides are TGCGCCAGCAGCCTAGATCAGGGAAAACTGTTTTTT. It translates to CASSLDQGKLFF.

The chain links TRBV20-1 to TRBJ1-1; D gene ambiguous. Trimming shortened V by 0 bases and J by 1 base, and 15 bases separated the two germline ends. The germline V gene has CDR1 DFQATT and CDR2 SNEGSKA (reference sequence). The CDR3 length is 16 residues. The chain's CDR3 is CSARDSHKTANTEAFF. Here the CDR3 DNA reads TGCAGTGCTAGAGACTCACACAAGACGGCGAACACTGAAGCTTTCTTT.

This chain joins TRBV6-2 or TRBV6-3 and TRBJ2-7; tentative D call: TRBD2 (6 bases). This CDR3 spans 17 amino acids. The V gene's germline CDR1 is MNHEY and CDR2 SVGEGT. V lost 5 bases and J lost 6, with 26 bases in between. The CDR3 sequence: CASSNPQYAGLLTEQYF. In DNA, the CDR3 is TGTGCCAGCAGTAACCCACAATATGCGGGGCTTCTGACCGAGCAGTACTTC.

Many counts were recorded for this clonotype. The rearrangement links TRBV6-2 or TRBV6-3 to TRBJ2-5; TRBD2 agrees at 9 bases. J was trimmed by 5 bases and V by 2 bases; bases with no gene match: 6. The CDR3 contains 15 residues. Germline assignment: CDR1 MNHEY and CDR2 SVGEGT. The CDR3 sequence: CASSYQRGAVETQYF. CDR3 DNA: TGTGCCAGCAGTTACCAGCGGGGGGCCGTGGAGACCCAGTACTTC.

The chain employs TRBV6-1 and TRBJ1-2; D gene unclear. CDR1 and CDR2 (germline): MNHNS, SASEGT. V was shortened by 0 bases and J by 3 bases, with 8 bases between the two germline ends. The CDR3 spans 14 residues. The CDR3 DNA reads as TGTGCCAGCAGTGAAGCGGTATGGGACTATGGCTACACCTTC. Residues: CASSEAVWDYGYTF.

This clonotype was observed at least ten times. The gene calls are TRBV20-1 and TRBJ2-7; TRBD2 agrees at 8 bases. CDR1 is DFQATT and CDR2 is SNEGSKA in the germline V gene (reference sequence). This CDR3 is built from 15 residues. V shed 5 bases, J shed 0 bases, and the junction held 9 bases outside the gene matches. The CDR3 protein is CSAENSGKSSYEQYF. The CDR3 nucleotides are TGCAGTGCTGAAAATAGCGGGAAGAGCTCCTACGAGCAGTACTTC.

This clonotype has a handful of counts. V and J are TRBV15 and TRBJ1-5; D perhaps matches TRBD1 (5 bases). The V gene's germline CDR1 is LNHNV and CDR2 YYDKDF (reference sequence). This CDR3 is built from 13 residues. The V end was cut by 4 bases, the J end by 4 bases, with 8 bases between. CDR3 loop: CATSTGENQPQHF. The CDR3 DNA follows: TGTGCCACCAGCACGGGGGAAAATCAGCCCCAGCATTTT.

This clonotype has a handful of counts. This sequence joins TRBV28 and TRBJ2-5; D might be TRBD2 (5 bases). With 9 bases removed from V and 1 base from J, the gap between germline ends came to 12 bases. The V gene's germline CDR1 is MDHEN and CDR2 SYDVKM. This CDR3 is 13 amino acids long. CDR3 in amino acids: CASQNGGQETQYF. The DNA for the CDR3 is TGTGCCAGTCAAAACGGAGGCCAAGAGACCCAGTACTTC.

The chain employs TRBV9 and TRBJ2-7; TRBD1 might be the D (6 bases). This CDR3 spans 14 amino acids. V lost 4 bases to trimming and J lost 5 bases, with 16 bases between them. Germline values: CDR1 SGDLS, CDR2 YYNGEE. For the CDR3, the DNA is TGTGCCAGCAGCACAGGGCCCTTAAGGCACGAGCAGTACTTC. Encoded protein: CASSTGPLRHEQYF.